This T cell receptor (beta chain) is drawn from a study of T cell changes during pregnancy in multiple sclerosis. The CDR3 has 13 residues. Trimming pared 0 bases from V and 4 bases from J, leaving 7 bases between. The germline V gene has CDR1 SGHDT and CDR2 YYEEEE. Measured with immunoSEQ multiplex PCR; TCRdb has only the in-frame clones, and not every one. The sample carries around 130,000 clones, roughly 92% recorded once. This clonotype was obtained from a female donor with multiple sclerosis, enrolled in a pregnancy study. The gene calls are TRBV5-6 and TRBJ1-2; D gene uncertain. The sequencing used peripheral blood, collected before pregnancy. CDR3 amino acids: CASSLDSRYGYTF. CDR3 in DNA: TGTGCCAGCAGCTTGGACAGCCGCTATGGCTACACCTTC.